The T cell receptor (beta chain) described here comes from a study of blood T cell repertoires in COVID-19. Study information: Acute-phase and convalescent COVID-19 samples originated in the United States, Italy and Spain.

Authors' processing steps: Nucleated cell number was recorded as an estimate derived from reference gene primer amplification. Sequencing used immunoSEQ multiplex PCR; TCRdb keeps in-frame clones, though not all of them. V and J calls and clone size are given by that table; D and trimming were obtained from the DNA. The table lists hundreds of thousands of clones, approximately 80% of them singletons. This clone was counted a few times. Trimming removed 7 bases from V and 7 bases from J; junction bases left unmatched: 9. This CDR3 has 15 residues. Germline CDR1 and CDR2: LGHDT and YNNKEL (reference sequence). Followed longitudinally, the Seattle patients had been enrolled during active infection.

The receptor comes from a woman older than 75 with COVID-19, enrolled during active disease. The chain joins TRBV3-1 (or the pseudogene TRBV3-2) to TRBJ2-1; 11 bases align to TRBD2. The source material was peripheral blood. CDR3 sequence reads: CASTLTSGMYNEQFF. In DNA, the CDR3 is TGTGCCAGCACCCTGACTAGCGGGATGTATAATGAGCAGTTCTTC.